Following are 17 T cell receptor beta chains from one sample sequenced in a study of vaccination and CD4 T cells after COVID-19. Treatment meaning: approximately 9-day PBMC culture with coronavirus spike peptide pools or control peptides (ViraFEST assay). Their antigens remain unidentified. Cultured CD4+ T-cell DNA underwent Oncomine TCR Beta short-read sequencing. TCRdb analysed the PCR reads with MiXCR anew, one entry per CDR3 protein. The data hold over 15,000 distinct CDR3 sequences, with 52% observed a single time. Sequenced: CD4+ T cells from blood, cultured in vitro. Receptor source: a human donor who had recovered from COVID-19.

The chain has TRBV7-9 and TRBJ1-2; the match to TRBD1 covers 7 bases. The CDR3 contains 13 residues. Germline CDR1 SEHNR, CDR2 FQNEAQ (reference sequence). The V gene end was trimmed by 5 bases and the J gene end by 8 bases; junction bases not matched to a gene: 8. CDR3 sequence (DNA): TGTGCCAGCAGCGACAGGGAAGTTGGAGGCTACACCTTC. It translates to CASSDREVGGYTF.

This clonotype appeared a few times. The chain's CDR3 is CASSYGSSNQPQHF. CDR3 DNA sequence: TGTGCCAGCAGTTACGGGAGTAGCAATCAGCCCCAGCATTTT. The J gene is TRBJ1-5, the V gene TRBV6-2 or TRBV6-3; D gene ambiguous. Germline loops: CDR1 MNHEY, CDR2 SVGEGT. This CDR3 has 14 amino acids. V dropped 2 bases and J dropped 0 bases, with 5 bases sitting between them.

The V and J genes are TRBV4-2 and TRBJ2-5; tentatively, D is TRBD1 (6 bases). The CDR3 contains 13 residues. Germline V gives CDR1 LGHNA, CDR2 YNFKEQ. Deletions cut 4 bases from V and 3 bases from J, with 9 bases between. This chain's CDR3 is CASSRRQEETQYF. CDR3 DNA: TGTGCCAGCAGCCGAAGACAGGAAGAGACCCAGTACTTC.

The chain joins TRBV7-6 to TRBJ2-2; a possible D gene is TRBD2 (6 bases). From germline, CDR1 is SGHVS and CDR2 FNYEAQ. The V gene lost 2 bases and the J gene lost 5 bases, with 6 bases spanning the gap. The CDR3 totals 13 residues. The CDR3 protein is CASSLRETGELFF. The CDR3 DNA reads TGTGCCAGCAGCTTACGGGAGACCGGGGAGCTGTTTTTT.

The count of this clonotype is one. V gene TRBV6-1 combines with J gene TRBJ2-7, with D tentatively TRBD1 or TRBD2 (5 bases each). The V and J ends lost 8 bases and 4 bases respectively, with 15 bases between them. The CDR3 is made up of 13 amino acids. Germline V gene sequence: CDR1 MNHNS, CDR2 SASEGT. CDR3 DNA sequence: TGTGCCAGCTCTAAGCAGGGCGGGTACGAGCAGTACTTC. This translates into CASSKQGGYEQYF.

This chain connects TRBV6-1 to TRBJ1-5; 9 positions agree with TRBD1. The CDR3 has 16 amino acids. Trimming at V came to 4 bases and at J to 7 bases, leaving 11 bases not matched to a gene. The germline V gene has CDR1 MNHNS and CDR2 SASEGT. The CDR3 nucleotides read TGTGCCAGCAGTGGGAGACGGGACAGGGTTCAACAGCCCCAGCATTTT. Its translation: CASSGRRDRVQQPQHF.

Comments on this clonotype: A junction end diverges from the germline sequence, so it may reflect a read error. This rearrangement joins TRBV7-2 to TRBJ1-2, with 7 bases lining up with TRBD1. The length of the CDR3 is 13 residues. The germline gives CDR1 SGHTA, CDR2 FQGNSA. The CDR3 bases are TGTGCCAGCAGCTTGGACAGGTACTATGCCTACACCTTC. Translation gives CASSLDRYYAYTF.

This clonotype occurred once. This chain uses TRBV7-2 with TRBJ1-1; D not resolved. The CDR3 is 13 residues long. Trimming took 4 bases from V and 6 from J, leaving 12 bases between them. Germline values: CDR1 SGHTA, CDR2 FQGNSA. The CDR3 loop reads CASSSHGWAEAFF. The CDR3 DNA reads as TGTGCCAGCAGCTCCCATGGGTGGGCTGAAGCTTTCTTT.

This clonotype has a handful of counts. The chain links TRBV7-9 to TRBJ2-3; perhaps D is TRBD1 or TRBD2 (5 bases each). Trimming removed 7 bases from V and 4 bases from J, with 15 bases in between. CDR1 is SEHNR and CDR2 is FQNEAQ in the germline V gene (reference sequence). The CDR3 is 14 residues long. CDR3 coding DNA: TGTGCCAGCAAGGACTTACGGGGCGCAGATACGCAGTATTTT. The encoded protein is CASKDLRGADTQYF.

The rearrangement joins TRBV6-2 or TRBV6-3 to TRBJ1-6, with a weak D call TRBD1 (5 bases). With 6 bases removed from V and 7 bases from J, the gap between germline ends came to 10 bases. The V gene's germline CDR1 is MNHEY and CDR2 SVGEGT. The CDR3 is 13 amino acids. The CDR3 loop reads CASRWDLNSPLHF. In DNA, the CDR3 is TGTGCCAGCAGGTGGGACCTCAATTCACCCCTCCACTTT.

This clonotype showed up just a few times. This chain joins TRBV20-1 and TRBJ2-3, with a tentative D call TRBD2 (6 bases). Germline loops: CDR1 DFQATT, CDR2 SNEGSKA (reference sequence). V was pared by 5 bases and J by 2 bases, with 14 bases between. The CDR3 loop spans 14 amino acids. CDR3 sequence (DNA): TGCAGTGCTTCGCCGGGACTGAACACAGATACGCAGTATTTT. It yields the protein CSASPGLNTDTQYF.

This clonotype was observed a handful of times. The chain employs TRBV2 and TRBJ1-2; D unclear. V was pared by 3 bases and J by 0 bases, with 5 bases between. From germline, CDR1 is SNHLY and CDR2 FYNNEI. This CDR3 is built from 13 residues. CDR3 bases: TGTGCCAGCAGTGAGGGGTCTAACTATGGCTACACCTTC. Translated: CASSEGSNYGYTF.

V is TRBV6-2 or TRBV6-3 and J is TRBJ2-2; TRBD1 might be the D (6 bases). The CDR3 runs 16 residues. The germline gives CDR1 MNHEY, CDR2 SVGEGT. V was pared by 8 bases and J by 3 bases, with 19 bases between. CDR3 loop: CASGPYRVRDTGELFF. For the CDR3, the DNA is TGTGCCAGCGGGCCTTACAGGGTTAGAGACACCGGGGAGCTGTTTTTT.

CDR3 amino acids: CASSLVQGEETQYF. The CDR3 DNA sequence: TGTGCCAGCAGCTTAGTCCAGGGTGAGGAGACCCAGTACTTC. The chain combines TRBV7-9 with TRBJ2-5; D might be TRBD1 (5 bases). CDR3 size: 14 residues. V was cut by 1 base and J by 5 bases, with 11 bases left in between. CDR1 and CDR2 (germline): SEHNR, FQNEAQ (reference sequence).

The chain uses TRBV21-1 and TRBJ2-7; TRBD1 is the table's D call and was not checked against the DNA. TRBV21-1 is recorded as a pseudogene. This CDR3 is built from 16 residues. Written as DNA, the CDR3 is TGTGCCAGCAGCAAATTGGGGCAAGCAATCACCTACGAGCAGTACTTC. It codes for CASSKLGQAITYEQYF.

The chain recombines TRBV6-5 with TRBJ1-5, with no clear D. Trimming cost V 2 bases and J 10 bases, with 12 bases left between them. The CDR3 contains 13 residues. CDR1 MNHEY and CDR2 SVGAGI come from the germline V gene. CDR3 region: CASSYEPDKPQHF. Written as DNA, the CDR3 is TGTGCCAGCAGTTACGAACCTGACAAACCCCAGCATTTT.

The V gene is TRBV19, the J gene TRBJ2-1; either TRBD1 or TRBD2 may supply D (6 bases each). The V gene's germline CDR1 is LNHDA and CDR2 SQIVND (reference sequence). The CDR3 totals 17 residues. The V end lost 7 bases, the J end lost 3 bases, and 22 bases lay between the germline ends. The CDR3 region is CASTGSTGAENYNEQFF. The CDR3 DNA reads as TGTGCCAGTACTGGTAGTACGGGGGCTGAAAACTACAATGAGCAGTTCTTC.